Listed here is a single T cell receptor beta chain. The CDR3 runs to 13 residues. Germline V gene sequence: CDR1 GTSNPN, CDR2 SVGIG (reference sequence). Trimming took 5 bases from V and 8 from J; bases not matched to a gene: 2. The data originate from a study of blood T cell repertoires in COVID-19. For the study at large: The samples span acute and convalescent COVID-19 from the United States, Italy and Spain. PBMCs, B-cell-depleted T cells, or T cells provided the cDNA or gDNA that made up the material.

Original handling: Estimated nucleated cell counts came from reference gene primer amplification. Repertoires were generated with immunoSEQ multiplex PCR, while TCRdb's copy carries only in-frame clones and drops some. V, J and clone size reflect that table, while D and trimming were determined from the DNA. In the table there are roughly 68,000 clones, roughly 87% of which are singletons. V usage is TRBV30 and J usage is TRBJ2-1; 14 nucleotides align to TRBD2. Sample: peripheral blood. This clonotype was sampled from a woman aged 50 to 65 with active COVID-19. CDR3 bases: TGTGCCTGGGGGACTAGCGGGAGAGATGAGCAGTTCTTC. Protein: CAWGTSGRDEQFF.